The clone carrying this TCR beta chain was observed a few times. What it binds is unknown. The data are from a study of post-analysis software for immune sequencing data. Overall study findings and caveats: Four to six TRBV segments were more frequent in patients than controls; TRBV5-6, TRBV5-1 and TRBV20-1 belonged to this group.

The library was made from cDNA and included unique molecular identifiers. TCRdb reanalysed the PCR reads using MiXCR and keeps one entry per CDR3 protein. This sample has 700,000 to 900,000 distinct CDR3 sequences, with roughly 46% found just once. CDR3 length: 13 amino acids. Between the trimmed V and J ends, which lost 2 bases and 4 bases, there was a span of 9 bases. CDR1 is SGHVT, CDR2 SQSDAQ, per germline. V is TRBV7-4 and J is TRBJ2-7; D gene uncertain. Material for sequencing was blood. This receptor was obtained from a girl between 10 and 17 years old with multiple sclerosis. DNA for the CDR3: TGTGCCAGCAGCTTATTTCAGGAGTACGAGCAGTACTTC. This sequence encodes CASSLFQEYEQYF.